This record concerns one T cell receptor beta chain sequence. Method: immunoSEQ multiplex PCR; TCRdb's copy keeps in-frame clones and lacks some. The table records about 2,500,000 clones, approximately 90% of them present only once. Donors, healthy HIV-negative adults, lacked recent acute infections or vaccinations. These data come from a study of shared clonotypes between healthy human individuals. This CDR3 has 15 amino acids. Per the germline V gene, CDR1 is KGHSH and CDR2 is LQKENI. J gave up 3 bases and V 2 bases, and 0 bases lay outside the gene matches. The chain couples TRBV18 to TRBJ2-2; 10 nucleotides line up with TRBD2. The material sequenced was naive CD4+ T cells sorted from blood. The sample's subset: CD45RA+ positively selected. This receptor was taken from a man between 18 and 29 years old in good health. DNA for the CDR3: TGTGCCAGCTCACCAGGGACTAGCGACACCGGGGAGCTGTTTTTT. Translated, it gives CASSPGTSDTGELFF.